The rows below give T cell receptor beta chains drawn from one sample of a study of T cell responses to AZD1222 COVID-19 vaccine. Data came from immunoSEQ multiplex PCR; TCRdb stores just in-frame clones and leaves some out. The sample carries under 150,000 clones, 92% recorded once. The material was peripheral blood, obtained 28 days after the second AZD1222 dose. These receptors came from an adult who received the AZD1222 COVID-19 vaccine. Both conserved end residues are part of each CDR3.

v_gene: TRBV7-8
len: 15
j_gene: TRBJ2-7
CDR3aa: CASSLAGTGAYEQYF

v_gene: TRBV6-5
len: 14
j_gene: TRBJ1-1
CDR3aa: CASRSGQLNTEAFF

v_gene: TRBV3-1/TRBV3-2
len: 15
j_gene: TRBJ1-5
CDR3aa: CASSQNLTRGRPQHF

v_gene: TRBV28
len: 15
j_gene: TRBJ2-1
CDR3aa: CASSPGTSGVDEQFF

v_gene: TRBV30
len: 13
j_gene: TRBJ2-5
CDR3aa: CAWATSGPETQYF

v_gene: TRBV4-2
len: 16
j_gene: TRBJ2-5
CDR3aa: CASSLITTGGIETQYF

v_gene: TRBV9
len: 15
j_gene: TRBJ1-4
CDR3aa: CASSVEGGLNEKLFF

v_gene: TRBV7-8
len: 15
j_gene: TRBJ2-7
CDR3aa: CASSLSGTSSYEQYF

v_gene: TRBV7-9
len: 16
j_gene: TRBJ1-4
CDR3aa: CASSSNRQSQNEKLFF

v_gene: TRBV7-3
len: 14
j_gene: TRBJ2-1
CDR3aa: CASSPRQGMNEQFF

v_gene: TRBV7-2
len: 15
j_gene: TRBJ2-7
CDR3aa: CASSLQRVLSYEQYF

v_gene: TRBV6-5
len: 16
j_gene: TRBJ1-2
CDR3aa: CASSYPVGQGGYGYTF

v_gene: TRBV6-2/TRBV6-3
len: 15
j_gene: TRBJ2-1
CDR3aa: CASSTGQGAYNEQFF

v_gene: TRBV3-1/TRBV3-2
len: 16
j_gene: TRBJ2-7
CDR3aa: CASSQFSGSPIYEQYF

v_gene: TRBV27
len: 16
j_gene: TRBJ2-1
CDR3aa: CASSPGTSVLDNEQFF

v_gene: TRBV6-4
len: 14
j_gene: TRBJ1-5
CDR3aa: CASSLTATGQPQHF

v_gene: TRBV6-5
len: 14
j_gene: TRBJ2-1
CDR3aa: CASSYSNGWGGEFF

v_gene: TRBV5-1
len: 18
j_gene: TRBJ1-6
CDR3aa: CASSAFGTGPSYNSPLHF

v_gene: TRBV18
len: 14
j_gene: TRBJ2-5
CDR3aa: CASSTDRGQETQYF

v_gene: TRBV19
len: 15
j_gene: TRBJ2-3
CDR3aa: CASSILAGGPDTQYF

v_gene: TRBV9
len: 14
j_gene: TRBJ2-3
CDR3aa: CASSIGGAGDTQYF

v_gene: TRBV7-3
len: 15
j_gene: TRBJ1-1
CDR3aa: CASSLSGGRGTEAFF

v_gene: TRBV20-1
len: 12
j_gene: TRBJ1-4
CDR3aa: CSASGDNEKLFF

v_gene: TRBV2
len: 15
j_gene: TRBJ2-7
CDR3aa: CASSRTGGESYEQYF

v_gene: TRBV7-3
len: 13
j_gene: TRBJ1-1
CDR3aa: CASSLKVNTEAFF

v_gene: TRBV3-1/TRBV3-2
len: 16
j_gene: TRBJ2-3
CDR3aa: CASSRTRGGGTDTQYF

v_gene: TRBV19
len: 16
j_gene: TRBJ2-2
CDR3aa: CASSIGLAGYTGELFF

v_gene: TRBV2
len: 12
j_gene: TRBJ1-5
CDR3aa: CAHTGLNQPQHF

v_gene: TRBV25-1
len: 14
j_gene: TRBJ2-3
CDR3aa: CASSVSGYTDTQYF

v_gene: TRBV28
len: 14
j_gene: TRBJ1-2
CDR3aa: CASSHDRGAGGYTF

v_gene: TRBV19
len: 16
j_gene: TRBJ1-2
CDR3aa: CASSIRPRAGDLSYTF

v_gene: TRBV4-3
len: 16
j_gene: TRBJ2-5
CDR3aa: CASSPQGRGGGETQYF

v_gene: TRBV30
len: 15
j_gene: TRBJ1-3
CDR3aa: CAWNPQGATGNTIYF

v_gene: TRBV28
len: 14
j_gene: TRBJ1-4
CDR3aa: CASSLEGEDEKLFF

v_gene: TRBV6-4
len: 16
j_gene: TRBJ1-5
CDR3aa: CASRSHEEGSVQPQHF